This TCR beta chain was sequenced in a study of blood T cell repertoires in COVID-19. Using immunoSEQ multiplex PCR, the repertoire was profiled, and TCRdb retains in-frame clones only, with some absent. The table shows about 240,000 clones, with around 84% occurring only once. In germline, CDR1 is MNHEY, CDR2 SVGAGI. This CDR3 is 14 amino acids long. J was trimmed by 5 bases and V by 6 bases; bases with no gene match: 7. This receptor was taken from a woman younger than 35 with acute or convalescent COVID-19. The J gene is TRBJ2-1, the V gene TRBV6-5, with 7 bases identical to TRBD2. Sample: peripheral blood. The CDR3, as DNA: TGTGCCAGCAGAGACACGGGGGGAAACAATGAGCAGTTCTTC. Translation: CASRDTGGNNEQFF.